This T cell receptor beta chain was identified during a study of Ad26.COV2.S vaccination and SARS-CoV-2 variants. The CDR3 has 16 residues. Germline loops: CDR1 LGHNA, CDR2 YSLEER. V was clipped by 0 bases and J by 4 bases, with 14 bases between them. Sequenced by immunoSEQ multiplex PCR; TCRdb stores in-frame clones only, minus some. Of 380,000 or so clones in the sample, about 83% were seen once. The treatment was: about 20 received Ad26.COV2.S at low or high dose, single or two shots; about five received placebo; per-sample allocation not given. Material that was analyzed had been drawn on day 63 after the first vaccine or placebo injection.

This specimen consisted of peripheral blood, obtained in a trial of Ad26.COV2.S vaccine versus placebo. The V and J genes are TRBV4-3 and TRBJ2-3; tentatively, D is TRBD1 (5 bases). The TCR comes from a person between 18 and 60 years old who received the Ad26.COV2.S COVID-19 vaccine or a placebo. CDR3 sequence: CASSQEFVLGPDTQYF. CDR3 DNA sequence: TGCGCCAGCAGCCAAGAATTCGTCTTGGGGCCAGATACGCAGTATTTT.